The rows below give T cell receptor beta chains drawn from one sample of a study of T-cell memory formation after mild COVID-19. TCRdb ran MiXCR on the 5' RACE reads and lists one entry per CDR3 protein. The sample has about 250,000 distinct CDR3 sequences, 15% seen once; the top ten hold 2.1%. The sequencing input was PBMCs or a T cell subset sorted from them (not recorded which). Receptors originate from an adult woman who had mild COVID-19 (a few samples of this study predate the infection). Cell type and time point are not known. The CDR3 runs from the conserved cysteine through the conserved F or W. The order of the fields is J gene, clone size, V gene, D gene, CDR3 DNA, CDR3 protein. A D gene is named only where the DNA matches it firmly. Some rows have no size entry. The others give once, few or many, or a class for an expanded clone.

>TRBJ1-1|few|TRBV12-3/TRBV12-4|NA
TGTGCCAGCACCCCAGGGAACACTGAAGCTTTCTTT
CASTPGNTEAFF
>TRBJ1-1|NA|TRBV5-4|NA
TGTGCCAGCAGAGTACAGGCGAACACTGAAGCTTTCTTT
CASRVQANTEAFF
>TRBJ1-2|few|TRBV18|NA
TGTGCCAGCTCTCTCTCTCCCGGGACAAGCTATGGCTACACCTTC
CASSLSPGTSYGYTF
>TRBJ1-6|many|TRBV7-2|NA
TGTGCCAGCAGCTTAGCCGCCAGGGCGGGGGATTCACCCCTCCACTTT
CASSLAARAGDSPLHF
>TRBJ2-7|few|TRBV6-2/TRBV6-3|NA
TGTGCCAGCAGTTACTCGCAGGGCCCGTCGTATTACAGAACATTC
CASSYSQGPSYYRTF
>TRBJ2-3|NA|TRBV18|NA
TGTGCCAGCTCACCTTTCCACTCGTCTAGCACAGATACGCAGTATTTT
CASSPFHSSSTDTQYF
>TRBJ1-1|few|TRBV7-9|NA
TGTGCCAGCAGCCTACAGGGAGTCACTGAAGCTTTCTTT
CASSLQGVTEAFF
>TRBJ1-1|NA|TRBV12-3/TRBV12-4|NA
TGTGCCAGCAGTTTAGAGCAGGGGGCTTTCTTT
CASSLEQGAFF
>TRBJ2-2|NA|TRBV7-2|NA
TGTGCCAGCAGCTCGCTGCGACAGGGAGGCACCGGGGAGCTGTTTTTT
CASSSLRQGGTGELFF
>TRBJ2-5|NA|TRBV5-1|NA
TGCGCCAGCAGCTTGGGACCGGGGCAAGAGACCCAGTACTTC
CASSLGPGQETQYF
>TRBJ1-1|few|TRBV24-1|NA
TGTGCCACCAGTGAATCGGGGTCCATGAACACTGAAGCTTTCTTT
CATSESGSMNTEAFF
>TRBJ2-3|few|TRBV4-1|TRBD1
TGCGCCAGCAGCCAAGATCAGGTCCCAGGGGGAGATACGCAGTATTTT
CASSQDQVPGGDTQYF
>TRBJ1-2|NA|TRBV4-1|TRBD1
TGCGCCAGCAGCCACGACAGGGTCGGCTACACCTTC
CASSHDRVGYTF
>TRBJ1-6|few|TRBV12-3/TRBV12-4|NA
TGTGCCAGCACCCTGAAGGGGTGGGGGGGTTCACCCCTCCACTTT
CASTLKGWGGSPLHF
>TRBJ2-1|NA|TRBV20-1|TRBD2
TGCAGTGCTAGAGATCTGAGCGGGGGTAACAATGAGCAGTTCTTC
CSARDLSGGNNEQFF
>TRBJ2-1|NA|TRBV7-9|NA
TGTGCCAGCAGCGAGGAGGGTACCCTCAAGTTCGACAATGAGCAGTTCTTC
CASSEEGTLKFDNEQFF
>TRBJ2-7|few|TRBV4-3|NA
TGCGCCAGCAGCCAAGATCTAGGCCAGGTGTGGATGTACTTC
CASSQDLGQVWMYF
>TRBJ2-3|NA|TRBV7-6|NA
TGTGCCAGCAGCTCCCCAAGGGGCAGGTACACAGATACGCAGTATTTT
CASSSPRGRYTDTQYF
>TRBJ2-3|many|TRBV5-1|NA
TGCGCCAGCAGCTTGAGCGTGAGCACAGATACGCAGTATTTT
CASSLSVSTDTQYF
>TRBJ2-3|many|TRBV27|NA
TGTGCCAGCAGGCTGGAGGCGGGAAGAAGGGCAGATACGCAGTATTTT
CASRLEAGRRADTQYF
>TRBJ1-2|few|TRBV20-1|NA
TGCAGTGCTAGAGTTAGACAGTTCTATGGCTACACCTTC
CSARVRQFYGYTF
>TRBJ2-1|once|TRBV19|NA
TGTGCCAGTAGCCAAGACGCGCAGCAGTTCTTC
CASSQDAQQFF
>TRBJ2-7|few|TRBV12-3/TRBV12-4|NA
TGTGCCAGCAGTTTAGACACTCCCGGGCAGCAGTACTTC
CASSLDTPGQQYF
>TRBJ1-1|few|TRBV18|NA
TGTGCCAGCTCACCACCATCAGTATGGACTGAAGCTTTCTTT
CASSPPSVWTEAFF
>TRBJ2-1|NA|TRBV7-9|TRBD2
TGTGCCAGCAGCTTAGGGGGACTAGCGGGCCCCTACAATGAGCAGTTCTTC
CASSLGGLAGPYNEQFF
>TRBJ1-2|NA|TRBV3-1|NA
TGTGCCAGCAGCCAAGGCGAAGGGAGAAGGAACTATGGCTACACCTTC
CASSQGEGRRNYGYTF
>TRBJ1-4|NA|TRBV7-9|TRBD1
TGTGCCAGAAGTTCCTCAGGGGGCGCAACTAATGAAAAACTGTTTTTT
CARSSSGGATNEKLFF
>TRBJ1-2|many|TRBV19|TRBD1
TGTGCCAGTAGTACGGGACAGCTCTTGGGTGGCTACACCTTC
CASSTGQLLGGYTF
>TRBJ1-2|few|TRBV4-1|NA
TGCGCCAGCAGCCAAGAAGGCCAGGGGAGAGGTGGCTACACCTTC
CASSQEGQGRGGYTF
>TRBJ1-2|few|TRBV7-2|NA
TGTGCCAGCAGCTTGGATCAGGGCCACTATGGCTACACCTTC
CASSLDQGHYGYTF
>TRBJ2-1|many|TRBV30|NA
TGTGCCTGGTCCCCGGGACATGGCGTGAACAATGAGCAGTTCTTC
CAWSPGHGVNNEQFF
>TRBJ2-7|NA|TRBV11-2|NA
TGTGCCAGCAGCCCGTTAACAGGGTTGAACGAGCAGTACTTC
CASSPLTGLNEQYF
>TRBJ2-5|NA|TRBV3-1|NA
TGTGCCAGCAGCCTCAATCAGCGGGTGGGGGAGACCCAGTACTTC
CASSLNQRVGETQYF
>TRBJ2-7|NA|TRBV20-1|TRBD1
TGCAGTGCTTCGGCGGGACAGGGTCGATACGAGCAGTACTTC
CSASAGQGRYEQYF
>TRBJ1-2|NA|TRBV20-1|NA
TGCAGTGCTAGACCTACCGGGGACGCGGCTAACTATGGCTACACCTTC
CSARPTGDAANYGYTF
>TRBJ2-5|NA|TRBV11-1|NA
TGTGCCAGCAGCTTTCCCACCTTTTCTAGCGAACAAGAGACCCAGTACTTC
CASSFPTFSSEQETQYF
>TRBJ2-7|NA|TRBV3-1|NA
TGTGCCAGCAGCTCCCGCATCCGGGGGGCGAGCTCCTACGAGCAGTACTTC
CASSSRIRGASSYEQYF
>TRBJ2-5|NA|TRBV5-1|NA
TGCGCCAGCAGTAAGGGGGAACAGACCCAGTACTTC
CASSKGEQTQYF
>TRBJ1-1|NA|TRBV5-1|TRBD1
TGCGCCAGCATCGGGACAGGAGGGAAAGCTTTCTTT
CASIGTGGKAFF
>TRBJ2-2|NA|TRBV20-1|NA
TGCAGTGCTAGAGATCCTAGGCGCGGCGGGGAGCTGTTTTTT
CSARDPRRGGELFF